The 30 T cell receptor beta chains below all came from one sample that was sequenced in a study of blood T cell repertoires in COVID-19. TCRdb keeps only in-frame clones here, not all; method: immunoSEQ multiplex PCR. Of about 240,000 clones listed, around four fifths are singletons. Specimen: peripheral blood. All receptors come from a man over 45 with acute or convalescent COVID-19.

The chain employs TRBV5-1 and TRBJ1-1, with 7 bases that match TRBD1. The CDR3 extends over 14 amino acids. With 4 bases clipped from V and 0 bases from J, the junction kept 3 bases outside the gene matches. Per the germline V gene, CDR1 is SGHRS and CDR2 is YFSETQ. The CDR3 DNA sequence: TGCGCCAGCAGCGTGACAGGGATGAACACTGAAGCTTTCTTT. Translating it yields CASSVTGMNTEAFF.

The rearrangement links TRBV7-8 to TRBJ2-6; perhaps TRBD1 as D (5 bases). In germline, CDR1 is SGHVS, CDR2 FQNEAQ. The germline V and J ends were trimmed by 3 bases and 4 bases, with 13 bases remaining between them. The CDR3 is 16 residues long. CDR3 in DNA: TGTGCCAGCAGCTTTTTCAGGGTGACAGGGGCCAACGTCCTGACTTTC. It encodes CASSFFRVTGANVLTF.

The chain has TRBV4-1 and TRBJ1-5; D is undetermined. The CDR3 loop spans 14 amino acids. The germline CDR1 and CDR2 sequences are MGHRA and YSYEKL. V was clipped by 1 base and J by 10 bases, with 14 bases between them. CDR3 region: CASSQVSGPFPQHF. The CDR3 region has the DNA TGCGCCAGCAGCCAAGTAAGCGGTCCCTTTCCCCAGCATTTT.

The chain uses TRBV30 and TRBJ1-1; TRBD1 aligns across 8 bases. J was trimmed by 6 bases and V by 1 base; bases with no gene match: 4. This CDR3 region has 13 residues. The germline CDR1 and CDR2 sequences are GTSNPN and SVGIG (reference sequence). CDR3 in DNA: TGTGCCTGGAGTGGACAGGGGAGGGCTGAAGCTTTCTTT. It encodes CAWSGQGRAEAFF.

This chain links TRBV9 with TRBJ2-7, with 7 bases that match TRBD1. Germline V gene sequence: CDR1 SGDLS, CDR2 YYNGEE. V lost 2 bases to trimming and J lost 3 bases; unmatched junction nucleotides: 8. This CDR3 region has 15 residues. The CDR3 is CASSVATGMGYEQYF. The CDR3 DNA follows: TGTGCCAGCAGCGTCGCGACAGGGATGGGCTACGAGCAGTACTTC.

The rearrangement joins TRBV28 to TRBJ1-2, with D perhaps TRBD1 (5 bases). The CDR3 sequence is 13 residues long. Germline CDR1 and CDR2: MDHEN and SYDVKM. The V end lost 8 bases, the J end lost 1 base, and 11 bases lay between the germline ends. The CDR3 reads CASQGGHNYGYTF. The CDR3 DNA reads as TGTGCCAGCCAGGGTGGGCATAACTATGGCTACACCTTC.

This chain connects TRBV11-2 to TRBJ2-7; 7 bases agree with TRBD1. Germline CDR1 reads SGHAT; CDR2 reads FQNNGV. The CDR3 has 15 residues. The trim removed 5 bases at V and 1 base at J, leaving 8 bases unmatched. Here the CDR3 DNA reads TGTGCCAGCAGCCCGGGGACAGCTACATCCTACGAGCAGTACTTC. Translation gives CASSPGTATSYEQYF. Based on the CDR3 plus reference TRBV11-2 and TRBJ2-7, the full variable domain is EAGVAQSPRYKIIEKRQSVAFWCNPISGHATLYWYQQILGQGPKLLIQFQNNGVVDDSQLPKDRFSAERLKGVDSTLKIQPAKLEDSAVYLCASSPGTATSYEQYFGPGTRLTVT.

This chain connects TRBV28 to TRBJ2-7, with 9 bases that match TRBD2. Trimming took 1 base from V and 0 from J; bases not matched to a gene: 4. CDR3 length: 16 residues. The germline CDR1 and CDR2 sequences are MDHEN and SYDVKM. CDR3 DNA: TGTGCCAGCAGTTTATATTCTAGCGGGGCCTCCTACGAGCAGTACTTC. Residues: CASSLYSSGASYEQYF.

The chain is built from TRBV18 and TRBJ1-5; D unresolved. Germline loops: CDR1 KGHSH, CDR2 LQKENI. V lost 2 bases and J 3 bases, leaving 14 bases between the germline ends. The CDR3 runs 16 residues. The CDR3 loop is CASSPGLVQTNQPQHF. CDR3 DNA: TGTGCCAGCTCACCAGGTCTCGTACAGACCAATCAGCCCCAGCATTTT.

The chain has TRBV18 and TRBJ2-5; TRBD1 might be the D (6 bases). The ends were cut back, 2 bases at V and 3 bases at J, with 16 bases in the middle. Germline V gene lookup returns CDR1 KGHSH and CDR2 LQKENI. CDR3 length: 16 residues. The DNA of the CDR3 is TGTGCCAGCTCACCAACCGGGACACATATAGAAGAGACCCAGTACTTC. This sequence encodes CASSPTGTHIEETQYF. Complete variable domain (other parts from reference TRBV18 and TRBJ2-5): NAGVMQNPRHLVRRRGQEARLRCSPMKGHSHVYWYRQLPEEGLKFMVYLQKENIIDESGMPKERFSAEFPKEGPSILRIQQVVRGDSAAYFCASSPTGTHIEETQYFGPGTRLLVL.

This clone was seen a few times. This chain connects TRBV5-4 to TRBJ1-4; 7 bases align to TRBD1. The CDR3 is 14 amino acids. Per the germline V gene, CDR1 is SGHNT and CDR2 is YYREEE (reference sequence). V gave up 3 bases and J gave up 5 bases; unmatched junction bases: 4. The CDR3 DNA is TGTGCCAGCAGCTACGGGACAGAAAATGAAAAACTGTTTTTT. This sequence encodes CASSYGTENEKLFF.

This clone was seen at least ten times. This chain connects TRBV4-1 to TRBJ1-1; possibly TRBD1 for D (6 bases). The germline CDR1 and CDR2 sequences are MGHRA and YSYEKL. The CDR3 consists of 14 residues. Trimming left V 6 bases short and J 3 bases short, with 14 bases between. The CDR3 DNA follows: TGCGCCAGCAGAAACAGGGATCCTTACACTGAAGCTTTCTTT. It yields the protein CASRNRDPYTEAFF.

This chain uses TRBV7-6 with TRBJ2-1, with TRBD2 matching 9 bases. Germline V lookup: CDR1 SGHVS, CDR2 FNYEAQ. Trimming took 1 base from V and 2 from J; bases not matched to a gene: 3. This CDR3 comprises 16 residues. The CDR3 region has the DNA TGTGCCAGCAGCTTAGAAAGCGGGGGGCCCTACAATGAGCAGTTCTTC. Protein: CASSLESGGPYNEQFF.

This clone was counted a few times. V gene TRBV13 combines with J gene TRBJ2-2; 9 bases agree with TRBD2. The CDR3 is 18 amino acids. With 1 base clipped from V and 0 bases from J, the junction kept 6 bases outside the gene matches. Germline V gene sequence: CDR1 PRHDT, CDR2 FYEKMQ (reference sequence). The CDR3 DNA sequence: TGTGCCAGCAGCTTAGAGGGTAGCGGGAGATCGAACACCGGGGAGCTGTTTTTT. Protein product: CASSLEGSGRSNTGELFF.

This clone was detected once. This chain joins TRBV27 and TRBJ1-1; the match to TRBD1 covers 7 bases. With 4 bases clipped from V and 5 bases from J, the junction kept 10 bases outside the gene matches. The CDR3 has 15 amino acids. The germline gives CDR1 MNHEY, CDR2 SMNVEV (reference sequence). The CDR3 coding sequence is TGTGCCAGCAGTTGGGGGACTGGGACAGAAACTGAAGCTTTCTTT. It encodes CASSWGTGTETEAFF.

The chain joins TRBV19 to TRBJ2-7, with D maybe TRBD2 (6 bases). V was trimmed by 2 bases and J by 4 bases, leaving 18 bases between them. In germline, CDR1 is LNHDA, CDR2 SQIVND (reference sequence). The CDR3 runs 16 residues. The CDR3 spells CASSIFRGLQAYEQYF. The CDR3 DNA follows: TGTGCCAGTAGTATATTCCGGGGACTGCAAGCGTACGAGCAGTACTTC.

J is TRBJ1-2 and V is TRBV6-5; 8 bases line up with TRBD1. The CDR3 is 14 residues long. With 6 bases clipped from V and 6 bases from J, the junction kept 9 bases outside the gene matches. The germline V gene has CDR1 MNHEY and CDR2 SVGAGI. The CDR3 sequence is CASSRGRQIDGYTF. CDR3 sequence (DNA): TGTGCCAGCAGCAGGGGGCGTCAGATTGATGGCTACACCTTC.

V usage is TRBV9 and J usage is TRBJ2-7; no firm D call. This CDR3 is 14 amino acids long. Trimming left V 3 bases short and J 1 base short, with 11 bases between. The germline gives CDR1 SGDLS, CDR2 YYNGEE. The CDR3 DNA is TGTGCCAGCAGCGCTACAACTAAATCCTACGAGCAGTACTTC. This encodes CASSATTKSYEQYF.

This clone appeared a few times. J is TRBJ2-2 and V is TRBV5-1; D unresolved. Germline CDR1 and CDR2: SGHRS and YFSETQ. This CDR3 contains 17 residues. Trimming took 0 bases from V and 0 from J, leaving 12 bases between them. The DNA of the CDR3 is TGCGCCAGCAGCTTGGCCGGCACAGCTGCGAACACCGGGGAGCTGTTTTTT. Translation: CASSLAGTAANTGELFF.

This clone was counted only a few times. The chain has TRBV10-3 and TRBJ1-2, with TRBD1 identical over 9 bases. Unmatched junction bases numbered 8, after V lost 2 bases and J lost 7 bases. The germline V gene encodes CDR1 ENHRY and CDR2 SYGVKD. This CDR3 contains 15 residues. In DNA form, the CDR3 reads TGTGCCATCAGTGAGGGAACAGGGGGCACTTCTGGCTACACCTTC. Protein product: CAISEGTGGTSGYTF.

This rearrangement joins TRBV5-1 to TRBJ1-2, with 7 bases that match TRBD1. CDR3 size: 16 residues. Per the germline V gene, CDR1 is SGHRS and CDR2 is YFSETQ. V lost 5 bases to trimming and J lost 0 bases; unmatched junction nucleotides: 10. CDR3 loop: CASRYGTATSNYGYTF. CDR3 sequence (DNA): TGCGCCAGCAGATACGGGACAGCTACTTCTAACTATGGCTACACCTTC. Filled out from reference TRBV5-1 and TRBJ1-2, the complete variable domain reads KAGVTQTPRYLIKTRGQQVTLSCSPISGHRSVSWYQQTPGQGLQFLFEYFSETQRNKGNFPGRFSGRQFSNSRSEMNVSTLELGDSALYLCASRYGTATSNYGYTFGSGTRLTVV.

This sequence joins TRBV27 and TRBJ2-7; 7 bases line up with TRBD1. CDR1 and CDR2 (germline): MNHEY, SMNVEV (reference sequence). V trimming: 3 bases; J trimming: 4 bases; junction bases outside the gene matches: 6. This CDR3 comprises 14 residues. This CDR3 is CASSLVARGYEQYF. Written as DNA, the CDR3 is TGTGCCAGCAGTTTGGTGGCCAGGGGGTACGAGCAGTACTTC.

CDR3 bases: TGTGCCAGCAGCTTGATGTCGTCGTGGCAGGGCAACAATGAGCAGTTCTTC. Its protein product is CASSLMSSWQGNNEQFF. The gene calls are TRBV5-6 and TRBJ2-1; a possible D gene is TRBD1 (5 bases). The CDR3 extends over 17 amino acids. Deletions cut 1 base from V and 5 bases from J, with 19 bases between. Germline assignment: CDR1 SGHDT and CDR2 YYEEEE.

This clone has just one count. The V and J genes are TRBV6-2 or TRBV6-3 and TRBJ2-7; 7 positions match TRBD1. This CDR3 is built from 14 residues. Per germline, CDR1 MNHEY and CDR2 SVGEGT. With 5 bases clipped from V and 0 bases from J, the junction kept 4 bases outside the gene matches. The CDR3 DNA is TGTGCCAGCAGTGCCTGGGACAGCTCCTACGAGCAGTACTTC. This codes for CASSAWDSSYEQYF.

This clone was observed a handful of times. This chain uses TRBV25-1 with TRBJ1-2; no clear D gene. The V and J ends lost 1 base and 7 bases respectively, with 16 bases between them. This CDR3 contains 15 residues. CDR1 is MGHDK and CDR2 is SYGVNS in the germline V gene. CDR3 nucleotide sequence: TGTGCCAGCAGTGAATTGGGAGAGGCTACCCGTGGCTACACCTTC. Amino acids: CASSELGEATRGYTF.

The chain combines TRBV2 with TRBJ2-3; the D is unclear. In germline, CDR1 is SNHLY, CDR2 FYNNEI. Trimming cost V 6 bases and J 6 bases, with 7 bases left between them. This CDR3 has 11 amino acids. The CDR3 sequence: CASSPQDTQYF. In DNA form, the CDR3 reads TGTGCCAGCAGCCCACAGGATACGCAGTATTTT.

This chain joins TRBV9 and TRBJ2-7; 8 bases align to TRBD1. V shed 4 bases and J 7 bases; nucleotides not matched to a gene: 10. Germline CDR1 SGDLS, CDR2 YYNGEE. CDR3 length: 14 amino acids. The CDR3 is CASSPWTGTQEQYF. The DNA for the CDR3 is TGTGCCAGCAGCCCCTGGACAGGGACTCAAGAGCAGTACTTC.

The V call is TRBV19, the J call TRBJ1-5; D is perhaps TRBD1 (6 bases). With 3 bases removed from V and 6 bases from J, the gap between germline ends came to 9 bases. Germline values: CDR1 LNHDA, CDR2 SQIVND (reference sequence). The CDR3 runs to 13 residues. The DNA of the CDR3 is TGTGCCAGTAGTATCCCGACAGGTCAGCCCCAGCATTTT. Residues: CASSIPTGQPQHF.

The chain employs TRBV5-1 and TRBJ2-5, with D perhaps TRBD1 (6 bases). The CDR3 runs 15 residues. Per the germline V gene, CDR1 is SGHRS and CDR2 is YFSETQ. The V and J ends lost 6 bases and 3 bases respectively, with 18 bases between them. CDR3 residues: CASKTQGWEKETQYF. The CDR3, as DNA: TGCGCCAGCAAGACTCAGGGGTGGGAGAAAGAGACCCAGTACTTC. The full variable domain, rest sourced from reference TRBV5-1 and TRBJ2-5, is KAGVTQTPRYLIKTRGQQVTLSCSPISGHRSVSWYQQTPGQGLQFLFEYFSETQRNKGNFPGRFSGRQFSNSRSEMNVSTLELGDSALYLCASKTQGWEKETQYFGPGTRLLVL.

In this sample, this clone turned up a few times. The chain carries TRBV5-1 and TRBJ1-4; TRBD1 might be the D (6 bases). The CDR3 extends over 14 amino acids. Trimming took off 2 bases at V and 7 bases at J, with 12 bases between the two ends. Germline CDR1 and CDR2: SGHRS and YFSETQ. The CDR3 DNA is TGCGCCAGCAGCTTCCAGGGGAGTTCTGAAAAACTGTTTTTT. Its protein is CASSFQGSSEKLFF.